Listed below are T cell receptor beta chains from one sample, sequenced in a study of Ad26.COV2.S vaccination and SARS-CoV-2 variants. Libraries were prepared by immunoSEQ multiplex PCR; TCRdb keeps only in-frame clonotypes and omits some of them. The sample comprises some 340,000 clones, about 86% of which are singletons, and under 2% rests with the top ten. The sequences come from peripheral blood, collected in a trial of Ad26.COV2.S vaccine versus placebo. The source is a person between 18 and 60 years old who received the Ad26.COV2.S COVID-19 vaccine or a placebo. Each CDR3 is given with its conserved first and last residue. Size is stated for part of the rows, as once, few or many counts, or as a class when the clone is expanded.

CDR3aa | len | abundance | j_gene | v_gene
CASSADRGAGSPLHF | 15 | few | TRBJ1-6 | TRBV25-1
CAWSRAGANYGYTF | 14 | NA | TRBJ1-2 | TRBV30
CASRPDSSYGYTF | 13 | NA | TRBJ1-2 | TRBV18
CASSYLEGRVNYGYTF | 16 | NA | TRBJ1-2 | TRBV27
CASSRNSGSHTEAFF | 15 | NA | TRBJ1-1 | TRBV9
CASSLDRREAFF | 12 | NA | TRBJ1-1 | TRBV7-8
CASSLGPNSPLHF | 13 | NA | TRBJ1-6 | TRBV7-9
CASRPDRGDTQYF | 13 | NA | TRBJ2-3 | TRBV5-4
CASSVESERSPQHF | 14 | NA | TRBJ1-5 | TRBV9
CASSFGSAYEQYF | 13 | NA | TRBJ2-7 | TRBV5-1
CASSIGSPNTEAFF | 14 | NA | TRBJ1-1 | TRBV19
CASSYSAGLAGGTDTQYF | 18 | NA | TRBJ2-3 | TRBV6-2/TRBV6-3
CASSLNVNEKLFF | 13 | NA | TRBJ1-4 | TRBV7-2
CASSLIGAGARGDTQYF | 17 | NA | TRBJ2-3 | TRBV7-3
CASRQTKTVGAFF | 13 | once | TRBJ1-1 | TRBV6-6
CASSLTRDPGGEKLFF | 16 | once | TRBJ1-4 | TRBV4-1
CASSVYWGNLNTGELFF | 17 | NA | TRBJ2-2 | TRBV9
CASSLRAGAPYGYTF | 15 | once | TRBJ1-2 | TRBV7-3
CASSIRGVAEAFF | 13 | NA | TRBJ1-1 | TRBV12-3/TRBV12-4
CASSLEVTNTEAFF | 14 | NA | TRBJ1-1 | TRBV5-1
CASSKLAGTGANYGYTF | 17 | NA | TRBJ1-2 | TRBV7-2
CASSQDPGLGYTF | 13 | few | TRBJ1-2 | TRBV14
CASSTLAGGPNTQYF | 15 | NA | TRBJ2-3 | TRBV6-5
CASSRRTDANEKLFF | 15 | few | TRBJ1-4 | TRBV7-9